Following are 32 T cell receptor beta chains from one sample sequenced in a study of T cell responses to AZD1222 COVID-19 vaccine. This table comes from immunoSEQ multiplex PCR, and its TCRdb copy is limited to in-frame clones, with some not included. This sample has approximately 110,000 clones, with 92% found just once. The sequenced sample was peripheral blood, obtained 28 days after the second AZD1222 dose. Receptor source: an adult who received the AZD1222 COVID-19 vaccine.

CDR3: CASSLAGGSNTEAFF. CDR3 bases: TGTGCCAGCAGCTTAGCGGGAGGGTCTAACACTGAAGCTTTCTTT. The chain has TRBV7-9 and TRBJ1-1; no reliable D call. The CDR3 contains 15 residues. Germline loops: CDR1 SEHNR, CDR2 FQNEAQ (reference sequence). With 0 bases removed from V and 2 bases from J, the gap between germline ends came to 10 bases.

The chain joins TRBV28 to TRBJ1-2, with a tentative D call TRBD1 (5 bases). The V and J ends lost 6 bases and 5 bases respectively, with 13 bases between them. From germline, CDR1 is MDHEN and CDR2 SYDVKM. The CDR3 contains 13 residues. The CDR3 region is CASRGTRQYGYTF. Here the CDR3 DNA reads TGTGCCAGCAGGGGGACGCGACAGTATGGCTACACCTTC.

CDR3 DNA sequence: TGTGCCAGCAGTTATTGGGTAGCAGATACGCAGTATTTT. It is translated as CASSYWVADTQYF. The chain carries TRBV6-2 or TRBV6-3 and TRBJ2-3, with no clear D. The germline V gene has CDR1 MNHEY and CDR2 SVGEGT. This CDR3 is 13 amino acids long. The V end lost 3 bases, the J end lost 4 bases, and 8 bases lay between the germline ends.

The chain uses TRBV6-5 and TRBJ1-6, with D possibly being TRBD1 (5 bases). V was cut by 10 bases and J by 5 bases, with 12 bases left in between. This CDR3 is 13 amino acids long. Germline CDR1 MNHEY, CDR2 SVGAGI. The CDR3 reads CATVRDDNSPLHF. CDR3 sequence (DNA): TGTGCCACCGTCAGGGACGATAATTCACCCCTCCACTTT.

The J gene is TRBJ2-5, the V gene TRBV29-1; weak D call: TRBD1 (6 bases). The V gene's germline CDR1 is SQVTM and CDR2 ANQGSEA. V lost 5 bases to trimming and J lost 2 bases, with 9 bases between them. The CDR3 is made up of 12 amino acids. The CDR3 sequence is CSVRTAQETQYF. The DNA for the CDR3 is TGCAGCGTTAGGACAGCTCAAGAGACCCAGTACTTC.

This sequence joins TRBV28 and TRBJ2-1, with 7 bases aligning to TRBD1. The germline V gene has CDR1 MDHEN and CDR2 SYDVKM. CDR3 length: 13 residues. After removal of 9 bases from V and 6 bases from J, the junction contained 8 bases not matched to a gene. The DNA for the CDR3 is TGTGCCAGGATGGGTCGACAGGGCAATGAGCAGTTCTTC. It translates to CARMGRQGNEQFF.

V is TRBV3-1 (or the pseudogene TRBV3-2) and J is TRBJ2-5; D unclear. CDR1 is LGHDT, CDR2 YNNKEL, per germline (reference sequence). V shed 1 base and J shed 5 bases, with 11 bases lying between them. This CDR3 has 14 amino acids. CDR3 DNA sequence: TGTGCCAGCAGCCAAGCCTTTTCTGCGGAGACCCAGTACTTC. As protein: CASSQAFSAETQYF.

V is TRBV5-1 and J is TRBJ1-1, with D tentatively TRBD1 (5 bases). This CDR3 region has 11 residues. V lost 4 bases and J 11 bases, leaving 12 bases between the germline ends. In germline, CDR1 is SGHRS, CDR2 YFSETQ. The CDR3 DNA sequence: TGCGCCAGCAGCCAGGGCAGGTGGGCTTTCTTT. It is translated as CASSQGRWAFF. Looking up the rest from reference TRBV5-1 and TRBJ1-1 gives the full variable domain: KAGVTQTPRYLIKTRGQQVTLSCSPISGHRSVSWYQQTPGQGLQFLFEYFSETQRNKGNFPGRFSGRQFSNSRSEMNVSTLELGDSALYLCASSQGRWAFFGQGTRLTVV.

The chain is built from TRBV5-4 and TRBJ1-2; 9 bases map to TRBD1. This CDR3 contains 16 residues. In germline, CDR1 is SGHNT, CDR2 YYREEE (reference sequence). Losses at the gene ends were 4 bases for V and 6 bases for J; bases not matched to a gene: 13. CDR3 region: CASSGPYRGQGNGYTF. DNA of the CDR3: TGTGCCAGCAGCGGGCCGTACAGGGGGCAGGGGAATGGCTACACCTTC.

This clone was observed a handful of times. V is TRBV25-1 and J is TRBJ2-5; 7 nucleotides agree with TRBD2. J gave up 5 bases and V 6 bases, and 12 bases lay outside the gene matches. The CDR3 has 15 residues. Germline V gene data show CDR1 as MGHDK and CDR2 as SYGVNS. Here the CDR3 DNA reads TGTGCCAGCAGCCCGGGACTATCGAGGAGTGAGACCCAGTACTTC. Its protein is CASSPGLSRSETQYF.

The rearrangement joins TRBV14 to TRBJ2-2, with TRBD2 matching over 10 bases. V gave up 0 bases and J gave up 4 bases; unmatched junction bases: 2. CDR1 is SGHDN and CDR2 is FVKESK in the germline V gene. There are 16 residues in the CDR3. CDR3 DNA sequence: TGTGCCAGCAGCCAAGATCTAGCGGGAGTCACCGGGGAGCTGTTTTTT. This sequence encodes CASSQDLAGVTGELFF. Using reference TRBV14 and TRBJ2-2 for the parts outside the CDR3, the full variable domain is EAGVTQFPSHSVIEKGQTVTLRCDPISGHDNLYWYRRVMGKEIKFLLHFVKESKQDESGMPNNRFLAERTGGTYSTLKVQPAELEDSGVYFCASSQDLAGVTGELFFGEGSRLTVL.

The chain is built from TRBV5-3 and TRBJ1-1, with a tentative D call TRBD1 (5 bases). TRBV5-3 is classed as an ORF, of uncertain function. The CDR3 spans 12 residues. V lost 0 bases and J lost 6, with 6 bases in between. The CDR3 loop is CARSLAGAEAFF. CDR3 coding DNA: TGTGCCAGAAGCTTGGCGGGGGCTGAAGCTTTCTTT.

The chain links TRBV5-1 to TRBJ2-5, with 8 nucleotides matching TRBD1. V lost 1 base, J lost 5 bases, and 10 bases stayed unmatched. From germline, CDR1 is SGHRS and CDR2 YFSETQ. The CDR3 is 16 amino acids. The CDR3 coding sequence is TGCGCCAGCAGCTTGCTGACAGGGGCTTTAGTGGAGACCCAGTACTTC. Amino acid sequence: CASSLLTGALVETQYF.

The CDR3 nucleotides are TGTGCCAGCAGCCAATCGACAGGGAATCAGCCCCAGCATTTT. As protein: CASSQSTGNQPQHF. The chain combines TRBV3-1 (or the pseudogene TRBV3-2) with TRBJ1-5; 7 bases map to TRBD1. The germline gives CDR1 LGHDT, CDR2 YNNKEL (reference sequence). This CDR3 spans 14 amino acids. V shed 2 bases, J shed 4 bases, and the junction held 2 bases outside the gene matches.

This rearrangement joins TRBV29-1 to TRBJ2-7; 7 nucleotides align to TRBD2. The CDR3 is made up of 13 amino acids. Germline CDR1 is SQVTM and CDR2 is ANQGSEA. V was clipped by 3 bases and J by 7 bases; unmatched bases: 9. CDR3 sequence: CSVESSGIREQYF. The CDR3 DNA reads TGCAGCGTTGAGTCTAGCGGAATAAGAGAGCAGTACTTC.

This clone was observed once. The V call is TRBV7-8, the J call TRBJ2-1, with TRBD1 identical over 8 bases. Germline loops: CDR1 SGHVS, CDR2 FQNEAQ. The J segment lost 4 bases and the V segment lost 2 bases, leaving 1 base of the junction unmatched. The CDR3 has 14 residues. The CDR3 nucleotides read TGTGCCAGCAGCTTACAGGGGGCGTACAATGAGCAGTTCTTC. The encoded protein is CASSLQGAYNEQFF.

This clone has just one count. This chain joins TRBV28 and TRBJ2-7; 8 bases agree with TRBD2. Trimming at V came to 5 bases and at J to 6 bases, leaving 15 bases not matched to a gene. The CDR3 sequence is 16 residues long. In germline, CDR1 is MDHEN, CDR2 SYDVKM. CDR3 region: CASSTLPGLEPPEQYF. The CDR3 nucleotides are TGTGCCAGCAGTACGCTACCGGGACTAGAACCCCCCGAGCAGTACTTC.

The chain links TRBV7-2 to TRBJ1-6; D unclear. This CDR3 is built from 15 residues. CDR1 and CDR2 from the germline V gene are SGHTA and FQGNSA. Trimming removed 4 bases from V and 0 bases from J, with 7 bases in between. The CDR3, as DNA: TGTGCCAGCAGCTCAGAGAGCTCCTATAATTCACCCCTCCACTTT. It yields the protein CASSSESSYNSPLHF.

The genes are TRBV7-8 and TRBJ2-3; 12 bases map to TRBD2. Trimming at V came to 4 bases and at J to 0 bases, leaving 2 bases not matched to a gene. This CDR3 has 16 residues. In germline, CDR1 is SGHVS, CDR2 FQNEAQ. The CDR3, as DNA: TGTGCCAGCAGCTCTGGGACTAGCGGGAGCACAGATACGCAGTATTTT. As protein: CASSSGTSGSTDTQYF.

This rearrangement joins TRBV6-5 to TRBJ2-5, with 9 positions matching TRBD2. The CDR3 is 16 amino acids. J gave up 7 bases and V 1 base, and 10 bases lay outside the gene matches. From germline, CDR1 is MNHEY and CDR2 SVGAGI. The CDR3 is CASSYLTGTSWGTQYF. DNA for the CDR3: TGTGCCAGCAGTTACTTAACCGGGACTAGCTGGGGGACCCAGTACTTC.

This clone was found a few times. This chain connects TRBV5-4 to TRBJ2-2, with D unresolved. Germline V lookup: CDR1 SGHNT, CDR2 YYREEE (reference sequence). CDR3 size: 14 residues. The V end was cut by 0 bases, the J end by 1 base, with 4 bases between. CDR3 nucleotide sequence: TGTGCCAGCAGCTTGGGCCAGAACACCGGGGAGCTGTTTTTT. Protein product: CASSLGQNTGELFF.

This chain joins TRBV5-1 and TRBJ2-5; tentative D call: TRBD1 (6 bases). Trimming cost V 4 bases and J 3 bases, with 16 bases left between them. Germline V gene data show CDR1 as SGHRS and CDR2 as YFSETQ. The CDR3 has 15 amino acids. CDR3 in DNA: TGCGCCAGCAGCCTAGGACAGCTCTGGGAAGAGACCCAGTACTTC. It codes for CASSLGQLWEETQYF.

The J gene is TRBJ1-3, the V gene TRBV5-1; TRBD1 is a possible D gene (6 bases). Trimming removed 4 bases at V and 1 base at J, with 6 bases between. Germline V lookup: CDR1 SGHRS, CDR2 YFSETQ. This CDR3 contains 13 residues. In nucleotides, the CDR3 is TGCGCCAGCAGCCAGGGGTCTGGAAACACCATATATTTT. Translated, it gives CASSQGSGNTIYF.

The rearrangement links TRBV24-1 to TRBJ2-5, with a weak D call TRBD1 (5 bases). This CDR3 spans 14 amino acids. The V gene lost 3 bases and the J gene lost 2 bases, with 9 bases spanning the gap. Germline V gene lookup returns CDR1 KGHDR and CDR2 SFDVKD. The CDR3 bases are TGTGCCACCAGTGATGAGAAGGGGCAAGAGACCCAGTACTTC. This codes for CATSDEKGQETQYF.

This chain links TRBV2 with TRBJ1-1; D gene ambiguous. The CDR3 runs 13 residues. Trimming removed 3 bases from V and 6 bases from J, with 11 bases in between. Germline CDR1 reads SNHLY; CDR2 reads FYNNEI. The CDR3 nucleotides are TGTGCCAGCAGTGAGAGGGCACGGGCTGAAGCTTTCTTT. It translates to CASSERARAEAFF.

Regarding this clone: A read error may account for a junction end that differs from germline. The chain couples TRBV7-2 to TRBJ2-7; 11 bases match TRBD2. Germline CDR1 reads SGHTA; CDR2 reads FQGNSA. This CDR3 has 15 amino acids. The CDR3 nucleotides are TGTGCCAGCAGGTTAGGGACTAGCGGATCCTACGAGCAGTACTTC. Translating gives CASRLGTSGSYEQYF.

This clone was observed a single time. The chain's CDR3 is CASSGTYEQYF. CDR3 coding DNA: TGCGCCAGCAGCGGGACCTACGAGCAGTACTTC. The V and J genes are TRBV5-1 and TRBJ2-7; D not certain. Germline values: CDR1 SGHRS, CDR2 YFSETQ. CDR3 length: 11 amino acids. V lost 4 bases and J 2 bases, leaving 4 bases between the germline ends. Combining the CDR3 with reference TRBV5-1 and TRBJ2-7 gives the whole variable domain KAGVTQTPRYLIKTRGQQVTLSCSPISGHRSVSWYQQTPGQGLQFLFEYFSETQRNKGNFPGRFSGRQFSNSRSEMNVSTLELGDSALYLCASSGTYEQYFGPGTRLTVT.

J is TRBJ1-3 and V is TRBV9, with a weak D call TRBD1 (5 bases). This CDR3 is 17 amino acids long. CDR1 and CDR2 (germline): SGDLS, YYNGEE. V lost 0 bases and J lost 2, with 15 bases in between. CDR3 region: CASSVVARVVPGNTIYF. CDR3 in DNA: TGTGCCAGCAGCGTAGTGGCCAGGGTGGTTCCTGGAAACACCATATATTTT. The whole variable domain, filled in from reference TRBV9 and TRBJ1-3, reads DSGVTQTPKHLITATGQRVTLRCSPRSGDLSVYWYQQSLDQGLQFLIQYYNGEERAKGNILERFSAQQFPDLHSELNLSSLELGDSALYFCASSVVARVVPGNTIYFGEGSWLTVV.

This clone was detected only once. CDR3 nucleotides: TGTGCCAGCACACCCCTGGAGGGACAGGGGGCGGAAAAACTGTTTTTT. It codes for CASTPLEGQGAEKLFF. The rearrangement links TRBV28 to TRBJ1-4, with 12 bases identical to TRBD1. V lost 7 bases, J lost 8 bases, and 11 bases stayed unmatched. CDR1 is MDHEN, CDR2 SYDVKM, per germline. This CDR3 contains 16 residues.

The rearrangement joins TRBV3-1 (or the pseudogene TRBV3-2) to TRBJ1-6, with D unclear. The CDR3 contains 15 residues. Germline-derived CDR1 and CDR2 are LGHDT and YNNKEL (reference sequence). The V gene lost 4 bases and the J gene lost 6 bases, with 13 bases spanning the gap. The CDR3 region is CASSPRLDGNSPLHF. The CDR3 region has the DNA TGTGCCAGCAGCCCCCGTCTAGACGGTAATTCACCCCTCCACTTT.

J is TRBJ1-4 and V is TRBV7-9; tentatively, D is TRBD1 (5 bases). The CDR3 runs 14 residues. CDR1 and CDR2 from the germline V gene are SEHNR and FQNEAQ (reference sequence). V dropped 8 bases and J dropped 8 bases, with 18 bases sitting between them. The CDR3, as DNA: TGTGCCAGCCTGGACGGGACGGGGACCGAAAAACTGTTTTTT. Protein: CASLDGTGTEKLFF.

The chain carries TRBV28 and TRBJ1-3, with a tentative D call TRBD1 (6 bases). The CDR3 covers 15 residues. Deletions cut 4 bases from V and 2 bases from J, with 12 bases between. Germline V CDR1 and CDR2: MDHEN, SYDVKM. DNA of the CDR3: TGTGCCAGCAGTTCGCCTTACAGGGCTGGAAACACCATATATTTT. Translating it yields CASSSPYRAGNTIYF. The full variable domain, its missing parts supplied by reference TRBV28 and TRBJ1-3, is DVKVTQSSRYLVKRTGEKVFLECVQDMDHENMFWYRQDPGLGLRLIYFSYDVKMKEKGDIPEGYSVSREKKERFSLILESASTNQTSMYLCASSSPYRAGNTIYFGEGSWLTVV.